Each of the 22 T cell receptor beta chains below was sequenced from the same sample in a study of T cells in Graves' hyperthyroidism and ophthalmopathy. TCR beta CDR3 sequences were amplified from RNA transcripts. First-round RT-PCR with HTBI primers amplified the TCR CDR3 region. TCRdb passed the multiplex PCR reads through MiXCR, listing each CDR3 protein once. This sample has under 70,000 distinct CDR3 sequences, with 53% found just once. The specimen was blood. These TCRs come from a woman in her sixties or seventies with Graves' ophthalmopathy.

This clonotype showed up just once. This chain links TRBV7-3 with TRBJ2-1; 12 bases align to TRBD1. Trimming took 6 bases from V and 8 from J; bases not matched to a gene: 8. CDR1 and CDR2 (germline): SGHTA, FQGTGA. The CDR3 extends over 15 amino acids. The CDR3 loop reads CASSTGTGGMDEQFF. The CDR3 DNA reads TGTGCCAGCAGTACCGGGACAGGGGGCATGGATGAGCAGTTCTTC.

This clonotype was counted between two and nine times. This sequence joins TRBV18 and TRBJ1-2; a possible D gene is TRBD1 (6 bases). Per germline, CDR1 KGHSH and CDR2 LQKENI. Deletions cut 0 bases from V and 0 bases from J, with 11 bases between. This CDR3 is 16 amino acids long. In nucleotides, the CDR3 is TGTGCCAGCTCACCACCGGGGGCTGGGGCTAACTATGGCTACACCTTC. It specifies CASSPPGAGANYGYTF.

The chain recombines TRBV20-1 with TRBJ2-7; TRBD2 matches at 13 bases. Germline V gives CDR1 DFQATT, CDR2 SNEGSKA (reference sequence). The CDR3 runs 14 residues. With V trimmed by 4 bases and J by 6 bases, 6 bases remained unmatched. The CDR3 DNA reads TGCAGTGCTAAATCGGGACTAGCGGGGACCGAGCAGTACTTC. Translating gives CSAKSGLAGTEQYF.

At least ten counts were recorded for this clonotype. This chain connects TRBV7-3 to TRBJ2-1; 8 nucleotides align to TRBD2. The V and J ends lost 1 base and 0 bases, in that order; junction bases with no gene match: 5. The CDR3 extends over 17 amino acids. The V gene's germline CDR1 is SGHTA and CDR2 FQGTGA. The CDR3 DNA sequence: TGTGCCAGCAGCTTAAGGGGCGGGGGGAGCTCCTACAATGAGCAGTTCTTC. This sequence encodes CASSLRGGGSSYNEQFF.

The rearrangement links TRBV2 to TRBJ2-7; 7 bases are shared with TRBD2. This CDR3 comprises 15 residues. The junction had 11 bases not matched to a gene; V was cut back by 2 bases and J by 7 bases. The germline V gene has CDR1 SNHLY and CDR2 FYNNEI. CDR3 DNA: TGTGCCAGCAGTGAATTGTACGGGGGGACCGAAGAGCAGTACTTC. Protein product: CASSELYGGTEEQYF. Full variable domain (rest looked up from reference TRBV2 and TRBJ2-7): EPEVTQTPSHQVTQMGQEVILRCVPISNHLYFYWYRQILGQKVEFLVSFYNNEISEKSEIFDDQFSVERPDGSNFTLKIRSTKLEDSAMYFCASSELYGGTEEQYFGPGTRLTVT.

Comment on this clonotype: Given the absence of the conserved phenylalanine or tryptophan at the CDR3 end, a read error is likely. The DNA is omitted, as the CDR3 cannot be located on it reliably, and the CDR3 follows TCRdb's listing. The rearrangement joins TRBV20-1 to TRBJ2-6; TRBD1, the table's D call, lacks a check against the DNA. Inclusive of both ends, the CDR3 amounts to 17 amino acids. CDR1 is DFQATT, CDR2 SNEGSKA, per germline (reference sequence). This CDR3 is CSARWTGLHSGANVLVL.

In the case of this clonotype: Sequence at one end of the junction differs from germline and may be a read error. The chain recombines TRBV7-3 with TRBJ2-3, with 12 positions matching TRBD2. The germline CDR1 and CDR2 sequences are SGHTA and FQGTGA. This CDR3 has 16 amino acids. CDR3 amino acids: CASSFRLAGGTDTQYF. DNA of the CDR3: TGTGCTAGCAGTTTCCGACTAGCGGGGGGCACAGATACGCAGTATTTT.

This clonotype was detected many times. The rearrangement uses TRBV5-1 and TRBJ2-1; 8 bases are shared with TRBD1. V lost 0 bases and J lost 5; bases outside the gene matches: 4. The CDR3 loop spans 15 amino acids. CDR1 and CDR2 from the germline V gene are SGHRS and YFSETQ. CDR3 in amino acids: CASSLEGQGHNEQFF. DNA of the CDR3: TGCGCCAGCAGCTTGGAAGGACAGGGTCACAATGAGCAGTTCTTC.

The chain employs TRBV15 and TRBJ2-3; D remains unclear. V was cut by 5 bases and J by 6 bases, with 12 bases left in between. Germline V gives CDR1 LNHNV, CDR2 YYDKDF (reference sequence). This CDR3 spans 13 amino acids. The CDR3 spells CATSPRATDTQYF. Here the CDR3 DNA reads TGTGCCACCAGCCCCCGAGCTACGGATACGCAGTATTTT.

The rearrangement joins TRBV20-1 to TRBJ1-5; D is ambiguous. Germline V lookup: CDR1 DFQATT, CDR2 SNEGSKA (reference sequence). With 2 bases removed from V and 0 bases from J, the gap between germline ends came to 8 bases. This CDR3 has 14 residues. The DNA for the CDR3 is TGCAGTGCTAGAAGCCAAGCTAGCAATCAGCCCCAGCATTTT. The encoded protein is CSARSQASNQPQHF.

Points on this clonotype: Just one base apart from a much larger clone, this may be a read error. Likely a read error: the CDR3 ends without its conserved phenylalanine or tryptophan. This chain links TRBV30 with TRBJ1-1; 9 bases fit TRBD1. CDR3 length equals 14 residues. CDR1 is GTSNPN, CDR2 SVGIG, per germline (reference sequence). With 5 bases clipped from V and 1 base from J, the junction kept 5 bases outside the gene matches. CDR3 DNA sequence: TGTGCCTGGCTTTCGGGACAGGGGAACACTGAAGCTTTCTTG. Its protein is CAWLSGQGNTEAFL.

This clonotype was seen at least ten times. This clone may be a read error of a much larger clone one base away. The rearrangement uses TRBV7-3 and TRBJ2-1; D may be TRBD1 or TRBD2 (5 bases each). There are 14 residues in the CDR3. Germline V gene data show CDR1 as SGHTA and CDR2 as FQGTGA. The DNA for the CDR3 is TGTGCCAGCGGCTTACGGGGCAGAACCAATGAGCAGTTCTTC. The encoded protein is CASGLRGRTNEQFF.

This chain uses TRBV5-1 with TRBJ2-1, with 8 bases lining up with TRBD1. J gave up 4 bases and V 0 bases, and 6 bases lay outside the gene matches. This CDR3 has 16 residues. Germline V gene lookup returns CDR1 SGHRS and CDR2 YFSETQ. For the CDR3, the DNA is TGCGCCAGCAGCTTGGGTGGACAGGGCAGGTACAATGAGCAGTTCTTC. It is translated as CASSLGGQGRYNEQFF.

The V and J genes are TRBV7-9 and TRBJ1-2; D gene ambiguous. Trimming shortened V by 8 bases and J by 8 bases, and 12 bases separated the two germline ends. The V gene's germline CDR1 is SEHNR and CDR2 FQNEAQ (reference sequence). The CDR3 is 11 amino acids. The CDR3 DNA is TGTGCCAGCTACGGGCAGGAGGGCTACACCTTC. Protein sequence: CASYGQEGYTF.

The chain links TRBV2 to TRBJ2-1, with 11 bases fitting TRBD2. Germline V gene sequence: CDR1 SNHLY, CDR2 FYNNEI. J gave up 6 bases and V 6 bases, and 16 bases lay outside the gene matches. The CDR3 extends over 18 amino acids. DNA for the CDR3: TGTGCCAGCAGACGCCAGGGGGGGGCTAGCGGGAGGATCAATGAGCAGTTCTTC. Translating gives CASRRQGGASGRINEQFF.

V and J are TRBV12-3 or TRBV12-4 and TRBJ1-5; weak D call: TRBD1 (6 bases). This CDR3 is 13 amino acids long. V shed 5 bases and J shed 13 bases, with 18 bases lying between them. The CDR3 nucleotides are TGTGCCAGCAGTAGCACAGGGTATAGCAATCAGCATTTT. Its protein product is CASSSTGYSNQHF.

J is TRBJ2-7 and V is TRBV9, with 7 nucleotides matching TRBD1. Germline CDR1 reads SGDLS; CDR2 reads YYNGEE. The V and J ends lost 2 bases and 3 bases, in that order; junction bases with no gene match: 5. The CDR3 spans 14 residues. CDR3 DNA: TGTGCCAGCAGCGTCAAGACAGGGAACTACGAGCAGTACTTC. Its protein product is CASSVKTGNYEQYF. Full variable domain (rest looked up from reference TRBV9 and TRBJ2-7): DSGVTQTPKHLITATGQRVTLRCSPRSGDLSVYWYQQSLDQGLQFLIQYYNGEERAKGNILERFSAQQFPDLHSELNLSSLELGDSALYFCASSVKTGNYEQYFGPGTRLTVT.

Only a few counts were recorded for this clonotype. This chain uses TRBV18 with TRBJ2-1; 9 nucleotides match TRBD2. This CDR3 has 17 amino acids. V lost 0 bases and J lost 5; bases outside the gene matches: 8. CDR1 and CDR2 (germline): KGHSH, LQKENI. The CDR3: CASSPPIGSSGDNEQFF. The DNA of the CDR3 is TGTGCCAGCTCACCACCGATCGGCTCTAGCGGGGACAATGAGCAGTTCTTC.

This clonotype was seen at least ten times. J is TRBJ2-1 and V is TRBV7-2, with D maybe TRBD2 (6 bases). Germline loops: CDR1 SGHTA, CDR2 FQGNSA. V was cut by 3 bases and J by 3 bases, with 9 bases left in between. The CDR3 contains 14 residues. CDR3: CASSFGGNYNEQFF. The CDR3, as DNA: TGTGCCAGCAGCTTTGGCGGGAACTACAATGAGCAGTTCTTC.

Note on this clonotype: The conserved closing phenylalanine or tryptophan is absent in this CDR3, likely reflecting a read error. The CDR3 protein is CASSQDRDGNTIYL. In nucleotides, the CDR3 is TGTGCCAGCAGTCAGGACAGGGATGGAAACACCATATATTTA. The genes are TRBV2 and TRBJ1-3; 8 positions match TRBD1. V lost 5 bases to trimming and J lost 3 bases; unmatched junction nucleotides: 3. This CDR3 spans 14 amino acids. Germline assignment: CDR1 SNHLY and CDR2 FYNNEI.

This clonotype has more than one count but fewer than ten. The chain carries TRBV20-1 and TRBJ2-1; 8 bases are shared with TRBD1. This CDR3 comprises 14 residues. J lost 3 bases, V lost 1 base, and 2 bases had no gene match. Germline values: CDR1 DFQATT, CDR2 SNEGSKA (reference sequence). CDR3 DNA sequence: TGCAGTGCTAGAGGGACAGGGATCTACAATGAGCAGTTCTTC. It translates to CSARGTGIYNEQFF.

Details on this clonotype: A much larger clone lies one base from this, so it may be a read error. The chain combines TRBV27 with TRBJ2-1; D is tentatively TRBD1 or TRBD2 (9 bases each). Germline CDR1 reads MNHEY; CDR2 reads SMNVEV (reference sequence). The CDR3 is 16 residues long. CDR3 protein: CASTQRGDRVYNERFF. The CDR3 DNA reads TGTGCCAGCACCCAGCGGGGGGACAGGGTCTACAATGAGCGGTTCTTC.